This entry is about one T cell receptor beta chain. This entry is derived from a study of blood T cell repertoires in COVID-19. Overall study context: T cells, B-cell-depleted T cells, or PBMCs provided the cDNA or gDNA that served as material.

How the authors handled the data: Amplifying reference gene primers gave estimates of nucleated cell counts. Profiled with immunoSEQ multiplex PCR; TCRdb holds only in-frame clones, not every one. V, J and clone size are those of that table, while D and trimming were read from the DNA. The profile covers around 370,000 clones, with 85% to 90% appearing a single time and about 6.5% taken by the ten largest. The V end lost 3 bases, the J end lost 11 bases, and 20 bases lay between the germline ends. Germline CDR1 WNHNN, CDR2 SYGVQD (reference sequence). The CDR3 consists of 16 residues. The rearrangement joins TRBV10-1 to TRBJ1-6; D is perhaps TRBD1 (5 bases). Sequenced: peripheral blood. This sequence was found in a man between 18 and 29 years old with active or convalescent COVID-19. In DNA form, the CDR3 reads TGCGCCAGCAGTGACCCGACAGACAATTCCCCCCCACCCCTCCACTTT. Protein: CASSDPTDNSPPPLHF.